This T cell receptor beta chain appears in the sequencing data of a study of cytomegalovirus exposure and HLA in healthy donors. Study information: The 130 or so validation repertoires used a platform that matched the one used for the 600 to 750 first-cohort repertoires, as a later analysis reported.

This CDR3 is 13 amino acids long. CDR1 is SNHLY and CDR2 is FYNNEI in the germline V gene. Trimming removed 2 bases at V and 5 bases at J, with 9 bases between. Using immunoSEQ multiplex PCR, the repertoire was profiled, and TCRdb retains in-frame clones only, with some absent. The sample includes about 130,000 clones, about nine tenths of them seen just once. The TCR sequence derives from a woman aged 25-40 years in good health and CMV-seropositive. The sequencing sample was made of PBMCs. V usage is TRBV2 and J usage is TRBJ2-5; D not certain. DNA for the CDR3: TGTGCCAGCAGTGAATTAGCTCGGGAGACCCAGTACTTC. Translation gives CASSELARETQYF. Full variable domain (missing parts from reference TRBV2 and TRBJ2-5): EPEVTQTPSHQVTQMGQEVILRCVPISNHLYFYWYRQILGQKVEFLVSFYNNEISEKSEIFDDQFSVERPDGSNFTLKIRSTKLEDSAMYFCASSELARETQYFGPGTRLLVL.